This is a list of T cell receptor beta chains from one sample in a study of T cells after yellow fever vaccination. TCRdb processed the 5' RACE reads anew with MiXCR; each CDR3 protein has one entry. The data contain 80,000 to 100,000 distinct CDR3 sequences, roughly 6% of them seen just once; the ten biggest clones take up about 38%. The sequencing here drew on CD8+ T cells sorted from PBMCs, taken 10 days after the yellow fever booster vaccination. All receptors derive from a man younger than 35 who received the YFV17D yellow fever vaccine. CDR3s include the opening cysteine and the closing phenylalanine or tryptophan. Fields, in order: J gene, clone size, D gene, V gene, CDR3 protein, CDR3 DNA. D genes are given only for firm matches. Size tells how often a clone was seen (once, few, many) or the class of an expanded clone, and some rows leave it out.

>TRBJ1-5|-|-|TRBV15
CATSRVPSPGHANAIQPQHF
TGTGCCACCAGCAGAGTTCCTTCTCCGGGACATGCAAATGCCATCCAGCCCCAGCATTTT
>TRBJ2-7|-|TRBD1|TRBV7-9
CASRTSGTGDHEQYF
TGTGCCAGCAGAACATCCGGGACAGGGGACCACGAGCAGTACTTC
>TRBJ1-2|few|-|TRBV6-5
CASSYANYGYTF
TGTGCCAGCAGTTACGCCAACTATGGCTACACCTTC
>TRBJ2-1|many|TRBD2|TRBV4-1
CASSQLAGSSYNEQFF
TGCGCCAGCAGCCAATTAGCGGGGAGCTCCTACAATGAGCAGTTCTTC
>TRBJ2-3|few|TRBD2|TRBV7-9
CASDMIPQTSGFTDTQYF
TGTGCCAGCGATATGATACCCCAAACTAGCGGGTTCACAGATACGCAGTATTTT
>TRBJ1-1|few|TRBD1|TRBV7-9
CASSERGTENTEAFF
TGTGCCAGCAGCGAAAGGGGGACAGAGAACACTGAAGCTTTCTTT
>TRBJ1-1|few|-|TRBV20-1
CSARDIQGSEAFF
TGCAGTGCTAGAGATATTCAGGGCTCTGAAGCTTTCTTT
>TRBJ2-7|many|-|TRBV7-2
CASSLGAGIYEQYF
TGTGCCAGCAGCTTGGGGGCTGGGATCTACGAGCAGTACTTC
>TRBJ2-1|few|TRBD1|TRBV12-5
CASGNLGTGGNEQFF
TGTGCTAGTGGCAACCTAGGGACAGGGGGCAATGAGCAGTTCTTC
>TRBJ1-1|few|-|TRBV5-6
CASSLGPRRGTNTEAFF
TGTGCCAGCAGCTTGGGGCCAAGGCGGGGGACGAACACTGAAGCTTTCTTT
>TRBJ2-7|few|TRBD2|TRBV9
CASSVGSGGPSYEQYF
TGTGCCAGCAGCGTAGGAAGCGGGGGGCCCTCCTACGAGCAGTACTTC
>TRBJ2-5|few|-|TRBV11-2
CASGLEVIGETQYF
TGTGCCAGCGGATTGGAGGTTATCGGAGAGACCCAGTACTTC
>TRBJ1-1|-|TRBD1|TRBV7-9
CASSTTTGGGTEAFF
TGTGCCAGCAGCACCACGACAGGGGGAGGGACTGAAGCTTTCTTT
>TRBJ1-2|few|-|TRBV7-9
CASSLALGSGYGYTF
TGTGCCAGCAGCTTAGCTCTCGGCAGCGGCTATGGCTACACCTTC
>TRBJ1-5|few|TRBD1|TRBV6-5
CASSPQGAIRHQHF
TGTGCCAGCAGTCCACAGGGGGCGATCCGTCACCAGCATTTT
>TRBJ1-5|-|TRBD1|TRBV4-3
CASSQGPTGDPRAQHF
TGCGCCAGCAGCCAAGGCCCGACAGGGGACCCACGGGCCCAGCATTTT
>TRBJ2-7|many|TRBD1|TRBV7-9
CASSHTLRDRAYF
TGTGCCAGCAGTCACACACTCCGGGACAGGGCGTACTTC
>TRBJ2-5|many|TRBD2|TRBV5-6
CASSWLTSGEAQYF
TGTGCCAGCAGCTGGCTGACTAGCGGAGAGGCCCAGTACTTC
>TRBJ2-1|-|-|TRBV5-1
CASSLALGDRSYNEQFF
TGCGCCAGCAGCTTGGCGCTAGGGGACCGCTCCTACAATGAGCAGTTCTTC
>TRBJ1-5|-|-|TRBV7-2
CASSEPLSAGSNQPQHF
TGTGCCAGCAGCGAGCCCCTATCTGCTGGTAGCAATCAGCCCCAGCATTTT
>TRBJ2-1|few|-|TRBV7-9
CASSPTSGVGYNEQFF
TGTGCCAGCAGCCCCACCTCCGGGGTGGGATACAATGAGCAGTTCTTC
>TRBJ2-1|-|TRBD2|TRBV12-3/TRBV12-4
CASSFERGEDNEQFF
TGTGCCAGCAGTTTCGAGCGGGGAGAAGACAATGAGCAGTTCTTC
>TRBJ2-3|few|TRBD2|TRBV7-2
CASSFLPAGVTDTQYF
TGTGCCAGCAGCTTCCTCCCAGCGGGGGTAACAGATACGCAGTATTTT
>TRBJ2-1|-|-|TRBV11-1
CASSLVGQGSWDEQFF
TGTGCCAGCAGCTTAGTAGGTCAGGGGTCATGGGATGAGCAGTTCTTC
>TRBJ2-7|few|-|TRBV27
CASSFPGSQQYF
TGTGCCAGCAGTTTCCCCGGGAGTCAACAGTACTTC
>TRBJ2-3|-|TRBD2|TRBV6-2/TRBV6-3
CASRKVAGRTPYTQYF
TGTGCCAGCAGAAAGGTAGCGGGGCGCACACCGTATACGCAGTATTTT
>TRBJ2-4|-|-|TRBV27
CASSFEGIQYF
TGTGCCAGCAGTTTCGAGGGCATTCAGTACTTC
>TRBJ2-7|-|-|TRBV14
CASSLRYGFYEQYF
TGTGCCAGCAGCCTACGATATGGGTTCTACGAGCAGTACTTC
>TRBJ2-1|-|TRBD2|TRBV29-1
CSVQLAGPHQFF
TGCAGCGTACAACTAGCGGGGCCTCACCAGTTCTTC
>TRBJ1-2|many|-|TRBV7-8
CASSLAAGPAGGYTF
TGTGCCAGCAGCTTAGCCGCGGGGCCGGCGGGGGGCTACACCTTC
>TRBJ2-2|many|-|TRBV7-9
CASSIQGGTGELFF
TGTGCCAGCAGCATACAAGGGGGCACCGGGGAGCTGTTTTTT
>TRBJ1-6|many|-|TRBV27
CASTSGNSPLHF
TGTGCCAGTACCTCCGGGAATTCACCCCTCCACTTT
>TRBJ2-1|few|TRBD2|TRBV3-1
CASSHAQAGGPYNEQFF
TGTGCCAGCAGCCACGCCCAAGCGGGGGGGCCCTACAATGAGCAGTTCTTC
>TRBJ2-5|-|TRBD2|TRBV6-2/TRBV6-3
CASSSTSVETQYF
TGTGCCAGCAGTTCAACTAGCGTAGAGACCCAGTACTTC
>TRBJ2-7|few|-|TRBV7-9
CASIPPGGPTYEQYF
TGTGCCAGCATCCCGCCGGGGGGCCCAACCTACGAGCAGTACTTC
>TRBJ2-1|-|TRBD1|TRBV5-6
CASSLRGQIQYNEQFF
TGTGCCAGCAGCTTGCGGGGACAGATTCAGTACAATGAGCAGTTCTTC
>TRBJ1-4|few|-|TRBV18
CASSPSTHLGEKLFF
TGTGCCAGCTCACCTTCGACTCATTTGGGTGAAAAACTGTTTTTT
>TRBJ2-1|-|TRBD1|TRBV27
CASRQRGQGTREQFF
TGTGCCAGCAGACAGAGGGGACAGGGCACACGTGAGCAGTTCTTC
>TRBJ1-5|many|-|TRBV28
CASSRRQPLSNQPQHF
TGTGCCAGCAGTAGAAGGCAGCCCCTTTCTAATCAGCCCCAGCATTTT
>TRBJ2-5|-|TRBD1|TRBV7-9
CASSFAGGSKETQYF
TGTGCCAGCAGCTTCGCAGGGGGTAGTAAAGAAACCCAGTACTTC
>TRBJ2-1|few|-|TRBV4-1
CASSQLYGGAQVSYNEQFF
TGCGCCAGCAGCCAATTATATGGGGGGGCCCAGGTGTCCTACAATGAGCAGTTCTTC
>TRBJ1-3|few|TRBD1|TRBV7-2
CASSLRQGGGNTIYF
TGTGCCAGCAGCCTACGACAGGGAGGAGGAAACACCATATATTTT
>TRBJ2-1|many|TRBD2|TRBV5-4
CASSLGVASGGVVF
TGTGCCAGCAGCTTGGGGGTTGCGAGCGGGGGGGTGGTCTTC
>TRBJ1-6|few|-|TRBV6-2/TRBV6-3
CASSYRTPSSYNSPLHF
TGTGCCAGCAGTTACAGGACTCCGAGCTCCTATAATTCACCCCTCCACTTT
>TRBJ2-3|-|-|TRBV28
CASSFFLSGGSSDTQYF
TGTGCCAGCAGTTTTTTTCTTTCGGGGGGCTCGTCGGATACGCAGTATTTT
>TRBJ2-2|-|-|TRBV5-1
CASSFAGEPGELFF
TGCGCCAGCAGCTTTGCAGGGGAACCCGGGGAGCTGTTTTTT
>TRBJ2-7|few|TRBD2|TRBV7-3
CASGASGGYPYEQYF
TGTGCCAGCGGGGCTAGCGGGGGCTACCCCTACGAGCAGTACTTC
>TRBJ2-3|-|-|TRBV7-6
CASSLAGSQDTQYF
TGTGCCAGCAGCTTAGCGGGAAGCCAAGATACGCAGTATTTT
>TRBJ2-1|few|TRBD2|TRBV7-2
CASSSPSQRGTNNEQFF
TGTGCCAGCAGCTCTCCCAGCCAGCGGGGGACAAACAATGAGCAGTTCTTC